A single sample gave rise to the 25 T cell receptor beta chains below, sequenced in a study of T cell responses to AZD1222 COVID-19 vaccine. Profiling relied on immunoSEQ multiplex PCR, and the TCRdb table lists in-frame clones only, not all of them. Of some 280,000 clones in the sample, 94% were seen once. Sequencing used peripheral blood, obtained 28 days after the second AZD1222 dose. All receptors derive from an adult who received the AZD1222 COVID-19 vaccine.

This sequence joins TRBV19 and TRBJ1-1, with TRBD1 identical over 7 bases. The germline V gene has CDR1 LNHDA and CDR2 SQIVND (reference sequence). V trimming: 3 bases; J trimming: 0 bases; junction bases outside the gene matches: 4. The CDR3 runs to 15 residues. The CDR3 region has the DNA TGTGCCAGTAGTATTACAGGGGCACTGAACACTGAAGCTTTCTTT. This gives the protein CASSITGALNTEAFF.

The J gene is TRBJ1-6, the V gene TRBV30, with D tentatively TRBD1 (6 bases). Trimming shortened V by 0 bases and J by 10 bases, and 16 bases separated the two germline ends. The germline gives CDR1 GTSNPN, CDR2 SVGIG (reference sequence). This CDR3 is 15 amino acids long. CDR3 amino acids: CAWSVPGQGISPLHF. The DNA of the CDR3 is TGTGCCTGGAGTGTACCGGGGCAGGGGATCTCACCCCTCCACTTT. Complete variable domain (other parts from reference TRBV30 and TRBJ1-6): SQTIHQWPATLVQPVGSPLSLECTVEGTSNPNLYWYRQAAGRGLQLLFYSVGIGQISSEVPQNLSASRPQDRQFILSSKKLLLSDSGFYLCAWSVPGQGISPLHFGNGTRLTVT.

The chain is built from TRBV19 and TRBJ2-5; 9 positions match TRBD2. Losses at the gene ends were 0 bases for V and 1 base for J; bases not matched to a gene: 6. The germline gives CDR1 LNHDA, CDR2 SQIVND (reference sequence). The CDR3 loop spans 17 amino acids. The CDR3 spells CASSIESTSGSQETQYF. The CDR3, as DNA: TGTGCCAGTAGTATAGAATCGACTAGCGGAAGCCAAGAGACCCAGTACTTC.

J is TRBJ1-3 and V is TRBV3-1 (or the pseudogene TRBV3-2); no clear D. The CDR3 is 13 residues long. The V gene's germline CDR1 is LGHDT and CDR2 YNNKEL (reference sequence). Trimming took off 1 base at V and 2 bases at J, with 3 bases between the two ends. The DNA of the CDR3 is TGTGCCAGCAGCCAAGGAGCTGGAAACACCATATATTTT. It yields the protein CASSQGAGNTIYF.

This chain joins TRBV7-2 and TRBJ1-2, with 11 positions matching TRBD1. Germline V gives CDR1 SGHTA, CDR2 FQGNSA. This CDR3 is built from 15 residues. The V and J ends lost 5 bases and 5 bases, in that order; junction bases with no gene match: 7. Here the CDR3 reads CASSTWTGGKYGYTF. In DNA, the CDR3 is TGTGCCAGCAGCACTTGGACAGGGGGCAAGTATGGCTACACCTTC.

V gene TRBV7-9 combines with J gene TRBJ2-7; tentatively, D is TRBD1 (5 bases). The V gene lost 5 bases and the J gene lost 6 bases, with 11 bases spanning the gap. The CDR3 runs 12 residues. Germline V gene lookup returns CDR1 SEHNR and CDR2 FQNEAQ (reference sequence). As DNA, the CDR3 is TGTGCCAGCAGCCGTCAGGGTTCCGAGCAGTACTTC. Translation gives CASSRQGSEQYF.

This clone has more than one count but fewer than ten. The chain links TRBV6-5 to TRBJ2-6, with D unclear. Germline-derived CDR1 and CDR2 are MNHEY and SVGAGI. V shed 6 bases and J shed 1 base, with 10 bases lying between them. This CDR3 is 15 amino acids long. The CDR3 region is CASSFLRSGANVLTF. The DNA of the CDR3 is TGTGCCAGCAGCTTCTTAAGGTCTGGGGCCAACGTCCTGACTTTC.

The V call is TRBV11-2, the J call TRBJ2-4, with a tentative D call TRBD1 (6 bases). The CDR3 has 16 amino acids. CDR1 is SGHAT and CDR2 is FQNNGV in the germline V gene. V dropped 1 base and J dropped 6 bases, with 16 bases sitting between them. CDR3 nucleotide sequence: TGTGCCAGCAGCTTAGCTTGGGGAGTGGACAGAAACATTCAGTACTTC. As protein: CASSLAWGVDRNIQYF.

This rearrangement joins TRBV7-6 to TRBJ1-1; D is unresolved. The germline V gene encodes CDR1 SGHVS and CDR2 FNYEAQ. CDR3 length equals 12 residues. Trimming left V 0 bases short and J 7 bases short, with 6 bases between. The CDR3 sequence is CASSLAAGEAFF. CDR3 DNA sequence: TGTGCCAGCAGCTTAGCGGCAGGTGAAGCTTTCTTT.

The V and J genes are TRBV9 and TRBJ2-7; D is unclear. V lost 4 bases and J lost 0, with 14 bases in between. Germline assignment: CDR1 SGDLS and CDR2 YYNGEE. The CDR3 covers 15 residues. The CDR3 DNA reads TGTGCCAGCAGCTCCTCCGTAACCTTCTCCTACGAGCAGTACTTC. Translating gives CASSSSVTFSYEQYF. Variable domain in full (rest from reference TRBV9 and TRBJ2-7): DSGVTQTPKHLITATGQRVTLRCSPRSGDLSVYWYQQSLDQGLQFLIQYYNGEERAKGNILERFSAQQFPDLHSELNLSSLELGDSALYFCASSSSVTFSYEQYFGPGTRLTVT.

The rearrangement links TRBV3-1 (or the pseudogene TRBV3-2) to TRBJ1-4; D remains ambiguous. The germline V gene encodes CDR1 LGHDT and CDR2 YNNKEL (reference sequence). This CDR3 region has 14 residues. The V gene lost 0 bases and the J gene lost 4 bases, with 6 bases spanning the gap. CDR3 sequence (DNA): TGTGCCAGCAGCCAAGATCTTGGTAATGAAAAACTGTTTTTT. Protein sequence: CASSQDLGNEKLFF.

The chain couples TRBV28 to TRBJ1-3; TRBD1 might be the D (5 bases). CDR3 length: 15 residues. Trimming pared 7 bases from V and 4 bases from J, leaving 17 bases between. Per the germline V gene, CDR1 is MDHEN and CDR2 is SYDVKM. The CDR3 DNA is TGTGCCAGCACCTTGGGGGGGACCGGAGGAAACACCATATATTTT. Translating gives CASTLGGTGGNTIYF.

This clone was seen a single time. V usage is TRBV5-4 and J usage is TRBJ1-3; D remains ambiguous. Trimming removed 2 bases at V and 4 bases at J, with 7 bases between. Germline CDR1 SGHNT, CDR2 YYREEE (reference sequence). This CDR3 spans 13 amino acids. This chain's CDR3 is CASSFPLGNTIYF. CDR3 DNA: TGTGCCAGCAGCTTTCCCCTCGGAAACACCATATATTTT.

The chain uses TRBV23-1 and TRBJ2-7, with unresolved D. TRBV23-1 is classed as an ORF, of uncertain function. Trimming pared 0 bases from V and 7 bases from J, leaving 13 bases between. This CDR3 contains 14 residues. The CDR3: CASSQSPQVREQYF. CDR3 DNA: TGCGCCAGCAGTCAATCGCCCCAGGTGAGGGAGCAGTACTTC.

J is TRBJ2-7 and V is TRBV19; 7 nucleotides match TRBD1. Trimming at V came to 1 base and at J to 1 base, leaving 4 bases not matched to a gene. Looked up from germline, CDR1 is LNHDA and CDR2 is SQIVND (reference sequence). The CDR3 is 15 residues long. This CDR3 reads CASSIGGGWSYEQYF. The CDR3 region has the DNA TGTGCCAGTAGTATAGGAGGGGGCTGGTCCTACGAGCAGTACTTC.

Only one count was recorded for this clone. The V gene is TRBV24-1, the J gene TRBJ2-3; D ambiguous. Trimming stripped 9 bases from V and 2 bases from J, with 11 bases between. CDR3 length: 13 amino acids. The germline V gene encodes CDR1 KGHDR and CDR2 SFDVKD. CDR3: CATGAPLTDTQYF. CDR3 nucleotides: TGTGCCACCGGAGCGCCACTCACAGATACGCAGTATTTT.

The chain employs TRBV28 and TRBJ1-1, with no clear D. Germline CDR1 MDHEN, CDR2 SYDVKM. The V and J ends lost 2 bases and 8 bases respectively, with 9 bases between them. This CDR3 contains 12 residues. The CDR3: CASSLVWKEAFF. CDR3 coding DNA: TGTGCCAGCAGTTTAGTATGGAAGGAAGCTTTCTTT.

CDR3 sequence (DNA): TGTGCCAGCAGCTGGGACGGACTGAACACTGAAGCTTTCTTT. Translation gives CASSWDGLNTEAFF. The V and J genes are TRBV6-5 and TRBJ1-1; D possibly corresponds to TRBD1 (5 bases). V was shortened by 6 bases and J by 0 bases, with 11 bases between the two germline ends. The CDR3 has 14 residues. Germline loops: CDR1 MNHEY, CDR2 SVGAGI.

The gene calls are TRBV4-2 and TRBJ2-3, with TRBD1 identical over 8 bases. The ends lost 1 base at V and 10 bases at J; junction bases unmatched: 1. Germline values: CDR1 LGHNA, CDR2 YNFKEQ. The length of the CDR3 is 12 residues. DNA of the CDR3: TGTGCCAGCAGCCAAGCAGGGGGCCCGCAGTATTTT. Amino acids: CASSQAGGPQYF.

This chain connects TRBV19 to TRBJ2-7; the D gene is possibly TRBD2 (5 bases). V dropped 4 bases and J dropped 6 bases, with 16 bases sitting between them. The CDR3 extends over 14 amino acids. Germline V gene data show CDR1 as LNHDA and CDR2 as SQIVND (reference sequence). This CDR3 reads CASSTWESRAEQYF. CDR3 coding DNA: TGTGCCAGTAGTACCTGGGAATCGAGGGCCGAGCAGTACTTC.

The V gene is TRBV29-1, the J gene TRBJ2-1; 8 positions match TRBD1. This CDR3 comprises 14 residues. V lost 5 bases to trimming and J lost 7 bases; unmatched junction nucleotides: 10. Germline V CDR1 and CDR2: SQVTM, ANQGSEA. This chain's CDR3 is CSVLQGVVPNEQFF. The CDR3 DNA is TGCAGCGTTTTACAGGGGGTCGTCCCAAATGAGCAGTTCTTC.

J is TRBJ1-5 and V is TRBV21-1; no check of the table's D call, TRBD1, against the DNA was made. TRBV21-1 is deemed a pseudogene. The CDR3 extends over 15 amino acids. CDR3 coding DNA: TGTGCCAGCAGCAAACTGACAGGGGGCAGCCAGCCCCAGCATTTT. This translates into CASSKLTGGSQPQHF.

V gene TRBV2 combines with J gene TRBJ2-3; 7 bases line up with TRBD2. The J segment lost 5 bases and the V segment lost 6 bases, leaving 8 bases of the junction unmatched. The CDR3 is 14 amino acids. CDR1 is SNHLY and CDR2 is FYNNEI in the germline V gene. CDR3 residues: CASSSGGRRDTQYF. The CDR3 DNA follows: TGTGCCAGCAGCTCGGGGGGTCGTCGAGATACGCAGTATTTT.

This chain connects TRBV14 to TRBJ1-1; D might be TRBD1 (6 bases). Trimming pared 5 bases from V and 2 bases from J, leaving 15 bases between. Germline loops: CDR1 SGHDN, CDR2 FVKESK. The CDR3 has 15 residues. The CDR3 loop reads CASSRKQGGNTEAFF. The CDR3 DNA reads TGTGCCAGCAGCAGGAAACAGGGCGGAAACACTGAAGCTTTCTTT.

This rearrangement joins TRBV20-1 to TRBJ1-3; the D is unclear. Germline CDR1 and CDR2: DFQATT and SNEGSKA (reference sequence). The CDR3 runs to 11 residues. Trimming took 5 bases from V and 4 from J, leaving 6 bases between them. Here the CDR3 reads CSAPTGNTIYF. CDR3 nucleotide sequence: TGCAGTGCTCCTACAGGAAACACCATATATTTT.